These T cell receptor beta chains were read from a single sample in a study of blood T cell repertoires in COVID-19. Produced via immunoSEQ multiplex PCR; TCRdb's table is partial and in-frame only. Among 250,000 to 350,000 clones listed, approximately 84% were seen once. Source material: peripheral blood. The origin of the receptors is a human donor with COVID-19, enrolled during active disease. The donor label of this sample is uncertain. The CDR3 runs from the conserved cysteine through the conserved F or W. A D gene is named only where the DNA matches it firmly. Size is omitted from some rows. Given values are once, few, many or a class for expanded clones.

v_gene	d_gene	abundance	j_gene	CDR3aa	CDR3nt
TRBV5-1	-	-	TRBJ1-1	CASSSGDRTMNTEAFF	TGCGCCAGCAGCTCGGGTGACAGAACCATGAACACTGAAGCTTTCTTT
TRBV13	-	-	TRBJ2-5	CASSPNQETQYF	TGTGCCAGCAGCCCTAATCAAGAGACCCAGTACTTC
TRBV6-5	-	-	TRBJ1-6	CASGRGGGDNSPLHF	TGTGCCAGCGGCCGCGGGGGGGGCGATAATTCACCCCTCCACTTT
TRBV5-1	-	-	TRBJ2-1	CASSLPSYSSSYNEQFF	TGCGCCAGCAGCTTACCTTCTTACTCAAGCTCCTACAATGAGCAGTTCTTC
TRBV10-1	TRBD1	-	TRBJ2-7	CAKWTGGASKSYEQYF	TGCGCCAAATGGACAGGGGGCGCATCTAAGTCCTACGAGCAGTACTTC
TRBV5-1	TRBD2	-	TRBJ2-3	CASSLRTSGRPIPSDTQYF	TGCGCCAGCAGCCTTAGGACTAGCGGGAGGCCAATCCCCTCAGATACGCAGTATTTT
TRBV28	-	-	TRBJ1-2	CASSFSGGPIGSYGYTF	TGTGCCAGCAGTTTCTCGGGGGGACCTATAGGATCCTATGGCTACACCTTC
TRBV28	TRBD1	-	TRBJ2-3	CASWIGRGTDTQYF	TGTGCCAGCTGGATTGGCAGGGGGACAGATACGCAGTATTTT
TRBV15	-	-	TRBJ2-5	CATSRDVAEETQYF	TGTGCCACCAGCAGAGATGTAGCAGAAGAGACCCAGTACTTC
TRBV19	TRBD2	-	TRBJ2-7	CASSVTSGSGEQYF	TGTGCCAGTAGCGTAACTAGCGGGAGCGGCGAGCAGTACTTC
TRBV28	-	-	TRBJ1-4	CASSAGGARLTNEKLFF	TGTGCCAGCAGCGCCGGGGGGGCTAGGCTAACTAATGAAAAACTGTTTTTT
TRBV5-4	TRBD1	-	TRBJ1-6	CASGSGGEANYNSPLHF	TGTGCCAGCGGATCAGGGGGCGAAGCGAATTATAATTCACCCCTCCACTTT
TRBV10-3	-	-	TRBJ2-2	CAISESGGSATGELFF	TGTGCCATCAGTGAGTCGGGCGGGTCCGCCACCGGGGAGCTGTTTTTT
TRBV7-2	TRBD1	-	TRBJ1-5	CASSPQTGGGQPQHF	TGTGCCAGCAGCCCCCAGACAGGGGGCGGTCAGCCCCAGCATTTT
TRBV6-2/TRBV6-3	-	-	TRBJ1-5	CASSFGGGWQPQHF	TGTGCCAGCAGCTTTGGGGGGGGGTGGCAGCCCCAGCATTTT
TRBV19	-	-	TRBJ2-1	CASRSDWNNEQFF	TGTGCCAGTAGAAGCGACTGGAACAATGAGCAGTTCTTC
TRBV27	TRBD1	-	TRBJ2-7	CASSFSPGQGGREQYF	TGTGCCAGCAGTTTCTCTCCGGGACAGGGGGGTCGAGAGCAGTACTTC
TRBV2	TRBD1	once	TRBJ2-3	CASSSDRGRDTQYF	TGTGCCAGCAGTTCAGACAGGGGGCGAGATACGCAGTATTTT
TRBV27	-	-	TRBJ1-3	CASGPGGRHGNTIYF	TGTGCCAGCGGCCCCGGGGGACGTCACGGAAACACCATATATTTT
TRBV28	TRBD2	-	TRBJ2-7	CASSLYGSGTSVRGTYEQYF	TGTGCCAGCAGTTTATACGGTTCGGGGACTAGCGTGCGAGGGACCTACGAGCAGTACTTC
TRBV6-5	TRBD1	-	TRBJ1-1	CASSRQGAANTEAFF	TGTGCCAGCAGCCGACAGGGGGCAGCGAACACTGAAGCTTTCTTT
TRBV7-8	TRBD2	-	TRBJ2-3	CASSLLAGGRDTQYF	TGTGCCAGCAGCTTGTTAGCGGGAGGGAGAGATACGCAGTATTTT
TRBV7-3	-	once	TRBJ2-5	CASSLNPPNREETQYF	TGTGCCAGCAGCTTAAACCCCCCGAACAGGGAAGAGACCCAGTACTTC
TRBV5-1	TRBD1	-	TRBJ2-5	CASSLTGTGGEETQYF	TGCGCCAGCAGCTTGACCGGGACAGGGGGAGAGGAGACCCAGTACTTC
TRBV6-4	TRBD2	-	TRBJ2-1	CASSDFGLASYNEQFF	TGTGCCAGCAGTGACTTCGGACTAGCGTCATACAATGAGCAGTTCTTC
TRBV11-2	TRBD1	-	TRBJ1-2	CASSFTGGRIGYTF	TGTGCCAGCAGCTTTACAGGGGGCCGGATAGGCTACACCTTC
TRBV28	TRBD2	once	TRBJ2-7	CASSSNGGDGYEQYF	TGTGCCAGCAGCTCCAATGGGGGGGACGGCTACGAGCAGTACTTC
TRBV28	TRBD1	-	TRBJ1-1	CASSPGGGQGLMNTEAFF	TGTGCCAGCAGCCCCGGCGGGGGACAGGGACTAATGAACACTGAAGCTTTCTTT
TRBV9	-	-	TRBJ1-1	CASSPRSQGSAEAFF	TGTGCCAGCAGCCCACGGAGTCAGGGGTCCGCTGAAGCTTTCTTT
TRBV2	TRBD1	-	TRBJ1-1	CASSADRGLTEAFF	TGTGCCAGCAGTGCAGACAGGGGGCTCACTGAAGCTTTCTTT
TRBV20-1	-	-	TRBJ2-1	CSARDWRRQFF	TGCAGTGCTAGAGATTGGAGGAGGCAGTTCTTC
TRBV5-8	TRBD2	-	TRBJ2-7	CASNPLRGAREQYF	TGTGCCAGCAACCCTCTGCGGGGGGCGAGGGAGCAGTACTTC
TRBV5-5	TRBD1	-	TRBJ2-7	CASSLQGQATYEQYF	TGTGCCAGCAGCTTGCAGGGACAGGCGACCTACGAGCAGTACTTC
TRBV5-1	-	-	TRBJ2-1	CASSLGGINEQFF	TGCGCCAGCAGCTTGGGCGGGATTAATGAGCAGTTCTTC
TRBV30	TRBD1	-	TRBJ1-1	CAWDRGVNTEAFF	TGTGCCTGGGACAGGGGGGTGAACACTGAAGCTTTCTTT
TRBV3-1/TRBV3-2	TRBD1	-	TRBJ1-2	CASSQDRGRGDTF	TGTGCCAGCAGCCAAGATAGGGGCAGGGGGGACACCTTC
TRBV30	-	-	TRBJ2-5	CAWSPSGSGAQYF	TGTGCCTGGAGTCCGTCGGGTTCAGGGGCCCAGTACTTC
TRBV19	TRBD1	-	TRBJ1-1	CASSSGQGDTEAFF	TGTGCCAGTAGTAGCGGACAGGGGGACACTGAAGCTTTCTTT
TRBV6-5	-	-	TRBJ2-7	CASSLSGTPYEQYF	TGTGCCAGCAGCCTTTCCGGGACTCCCTACGAGCAGTACTTC
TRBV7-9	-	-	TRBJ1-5	CASSLGGDQPQHF	TGTGCCAGCAGCCTCGGAGGGGATCAGCCCCAGCATTTT
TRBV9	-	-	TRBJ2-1	CASSVGGIPYNEQFF	TGTGCCAGCAGCGTAGGCGGGATCCCCTACAATGAGCAGTTCTTC
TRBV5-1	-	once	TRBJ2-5	CATRRGQGGETQYF	TGCGCCACCCGACGGGGGCAGGGGGGCGAGACCCAGTACTTC
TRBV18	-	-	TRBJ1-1	CASSPGQDRRGEAFF	TGTGCCAGCTCACCAGGGCAGGACCGGCGGGGTGAAGCTTTCTTT
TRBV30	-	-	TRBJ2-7	CAWSVLTRGRLTYEQYF	TGTGCCTGGAGTGTACTGACAAGGGGCCGATTAACCTACGAGCAGTACTTC
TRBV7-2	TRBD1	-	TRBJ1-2	CASSLRDSPNYGYTF	TGTGCCAGCAGCTTACGGGACAGTCCTAACTATGGCTACACCTTC
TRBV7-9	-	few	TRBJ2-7	CASGGRFYEQYF	TGTGCCAGCGGGGGGAGGTTCTACGAGCAGTACTTC